This is a list of T cell receptor beta chains from one sample in a study of OX40 agonist ivuxolimab in advanced cancers. Assay: immunoSEQ multiplex PCR; the TCRdb copy retains only in-frame clones and omits some. This table holds approximately 44,000 clones, around 86% found once. The specimen comprised CD4+ or CD8+ T cells sorted from blood, sampled in a trial of the OX40 agonist ivuxolimab. These receptors were taken from an adult with an advanced solid tumor such as melanoma, head and neck, liver or kidney cancer. CDR3s include the opening cysteine and the closing phenylalanine or tryptophan. D genes are given only for firm matches. Only some rows state a clone size, as once, few, many or a class for expanded clones.

DNA: TGTGCCAGCAGCTACTTTACCGGGATCTACGAGCAGTACTTC
CDR3: CASSYFTGIYEQYF
size: NA
V: TRBV7-2
D: NA
J: TRBJ2-7

DNA: TGTGCCAGCAGTTTTAGGGGGGGTCAGCCCCAGCATTTT
CDR3: CASSFRGGQPQHF
size: NA
V: TRBV27
D: NA
J: TRBJ1-5

DNA: TGTGCCAGCGGCAACACTGAAGCTTTCTTT
CDR3: CASGNTEAFF
size: NA
V: TRBV27
D: NA
J: TRBJ1-1

DNA: TGTGCCAGCTCACCCACGAAAGGGCAGGATCCCTACGGGCAGTACTTC
CDR3: CASSPTKGQDPYGQYF
size: NA
V: TRBV18
D: NA
J: TRBJ2-7

DNA: TGTGCCAGCGGGGCAGTCTACGAGCAGTACTTC
CDR3: CASGAVYEQYF
size: NA
V: TRBV27
D: NA
J: TRBJ2-7

DNA: TGCGCCAGCAGCTTAAGATCGGACGGTTACTCCTACGAGCAGTACTTC
CDR3: CASSLRSDGYSYEQYF
size: NA
V: TRBV5-1
D: NA
J: TRBJ2-7

DNA: TGTGCCAGCACCCCGCGGGGGGGCGCGGAGCAGTACTTC
CDR3: CASTPRGGAEQYF
size: NA
V: TRBV5-6
D: TRBD2
J: TRBJ2-7

DNA: TGTGCCAGCAGCGGGCGGTTAGGACTGTTTTTT
CDR3: CASSGRLGLFF
size: few
V: TRBV9
D: NA
J: TRBJ1-4

DNA: TGTGCCAGCAGCCAAGGCAGGGTTATCTACGAGCAGTACTTC
CDR3: CASSQGRVIYEQYF
size: NA
V: TRBV4-2
D: NA
J: TRBJ2-7

DNA: TGTGCCAGCAGCCAATTGACCCGTGGGGAGCTGTTTTTT
CDR3: CASSQLTRGELFF
size: NA
V: TRBV5-8
D: NA
J: TRBJ2-2

DNA: TGTGCCAGTAGTATGAGTGGGGGGGCAGGTTACGGCTACAATGAGCAGTTCTTC
CDR3: CASSMSGGAGYGYNEQFF
size: once
V: TRBV19
D: NA
J: TRBJ2-1

DNA: TGTGCCAGCAGCCCGCGGATGGGGGATACGCAGTATTTT
CDR3: CASSPRMGDTQYF
size: NA
V: TRBV11-3
D: NA
J: TRBJ2-3

DNA: TGTGCCAGCAGCTTGGAGGACAGATCTAACTATGGCTACACCTTC
CDR3: CASSLEDRSNYGYTF
size: NA
V: TRBV11-1
D: NA
J: TRBJ1-2

DNA: TGCAGCGTGCTGGGGGGGGAGGGCACCCAGTACTTC
CDR3: CSVLGGEGTQYF
size: NA
V: TRBV29-1
D: TRBD2
J: TRBJ2-5

DNA: TGTGCCAGCTCAATCCGACAGGGCTTGGATGGCTACACCTTC
CDR3: CASSIRQGLDGYTF
size: NA
V: TRBV11-2
D: TRBD1
J: TRBJ1-2

DNA: TGTGCCAGCAGCGCGCCGGGAGAGCGGGGGCGGGATGAGCAGTTCTTC
CDR3: CASSAPGERGRDEQFF
size: NA
V: TRBV5-4
D: TRBD2
J: TRBJ2-1

DNA: TGTGCCAGCAGTATCCGGAATAGCAATCAGCCCCAGCATTTT
CDR3: CASSIRNSNQPQHF
size: NA
V: TRBV27
D: NA
J: TRBJ1-5

DNA: TGTGCCAGCAAGGCCTTAAGCTCCTATAATTCACCCCTCCACTTT
CDR3: CASKALSSYNSPLHF
size: NA
V: TRBV13
D: NA
J: TRBJ1-6

DNA: TGTGCCAGCAGCTCAAGGGACGGGGACGGAGAGACCCAGTACTTC
CDR3: CASSSRDGDGETQYF
size: once
V: TRBV11-3
D: NA
J: TRBJ2-5

DNA: TGTGCCAGCAGTTACGGGGGAGTGGGTGAAAAACTGTTTTTT
CDR3: CASSYGGVGEKLFF
size: NA
V: TRBV6-5
D: NA
J: TRBJ1-4

DNA: TGTGCTAGTGGCCCTCGGACTAGGGGGAACACCGGGGAGCTGTTTTTT
CDR3: CASGPRTRGNTGELFF
size: NA
V: TRBV12-5
D: TRBD2
J: TRBJ2-2

DNA: TGTGCCAGCAGTTTGGGGAACTCCTACGAGCAGTACTTC
CDR3: CASSLGNSYEQYF
size: NA
V: TRBV27
D: NA
J: TRBJ2-7